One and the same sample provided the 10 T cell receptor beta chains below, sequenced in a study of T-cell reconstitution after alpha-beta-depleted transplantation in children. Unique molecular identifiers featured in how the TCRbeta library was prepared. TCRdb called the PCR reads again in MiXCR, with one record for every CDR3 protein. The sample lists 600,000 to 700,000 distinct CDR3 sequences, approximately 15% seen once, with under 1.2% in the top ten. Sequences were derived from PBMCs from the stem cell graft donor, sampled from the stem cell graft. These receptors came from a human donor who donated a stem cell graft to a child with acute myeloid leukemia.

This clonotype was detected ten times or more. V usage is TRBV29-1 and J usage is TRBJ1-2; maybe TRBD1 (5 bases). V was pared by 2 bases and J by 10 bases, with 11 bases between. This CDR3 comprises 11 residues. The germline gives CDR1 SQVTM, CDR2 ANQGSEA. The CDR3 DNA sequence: TGCAGCGTTGAACGGGGCGACTCCTACACCTTC. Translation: CSVERGDSYTF.

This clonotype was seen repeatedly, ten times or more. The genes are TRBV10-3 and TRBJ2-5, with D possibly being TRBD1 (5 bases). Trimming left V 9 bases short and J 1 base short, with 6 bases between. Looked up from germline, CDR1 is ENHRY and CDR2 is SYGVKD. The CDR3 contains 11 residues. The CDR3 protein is CAIGVQETQYF. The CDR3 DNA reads TGTGCCATAGGGGTCCAAGAGACCCAGTACTTC.

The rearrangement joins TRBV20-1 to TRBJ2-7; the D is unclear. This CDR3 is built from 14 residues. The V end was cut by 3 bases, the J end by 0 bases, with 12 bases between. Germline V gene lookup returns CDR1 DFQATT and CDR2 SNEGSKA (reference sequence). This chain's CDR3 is CSASRLTSSYEQYF. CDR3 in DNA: TGCAGTGCTAGTAGGTTAACAAGCTCCTACGAGCAGTACTTC.

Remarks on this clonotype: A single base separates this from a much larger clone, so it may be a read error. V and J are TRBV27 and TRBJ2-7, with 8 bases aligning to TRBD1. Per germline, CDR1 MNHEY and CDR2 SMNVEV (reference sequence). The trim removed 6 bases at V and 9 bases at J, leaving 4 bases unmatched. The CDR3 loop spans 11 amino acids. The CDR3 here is CASRQGVLQYF. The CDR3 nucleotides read TGTGCCAGCAGACAGGGGGTTCTGCAGTACTTC.

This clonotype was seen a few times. CDR3 sequence (DNA): TGCGCCAGCAGCCAAGAGAAGGGGCGCTCCTACGAGCAGTACTTC. Protein: CASSQEKGRSYEQYF. The chain links TRBV4-3 to TRBJ2-7; D may be TRBD1 (5 bases). Germline values: CDR1 LGHNA, CDR2 YSLEER. V lost 0 bases, J lost 0 bases, and 9 bases lay in between. The CDR3 covers 15 residues.

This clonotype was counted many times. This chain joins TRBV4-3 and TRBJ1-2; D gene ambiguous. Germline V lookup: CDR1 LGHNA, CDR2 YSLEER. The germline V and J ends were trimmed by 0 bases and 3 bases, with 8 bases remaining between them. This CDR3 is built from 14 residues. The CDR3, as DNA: TGCGCCAGCAGCCAAGAAAGGATTCACTATGGCTACACCTTC. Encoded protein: CASSQERIHYGYTF.

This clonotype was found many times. The DNA for the CDR3 is TGTGCCAGCAGTCAAAGGGGTCAAGGCTACACCTTC. As protein: CASSQRGQGYTF. The chain has TRBV6-1 and TRBJ1-2, with TRBD1 as a possible D gene (5 bases). V was shortened by 5 bases and J by 8 bases, with 12 bases between the two germline ends. CDR1 and CDR2 from the germline V gene are MNHNS and SASEGT. This CDR3 is 12 amino acids long.

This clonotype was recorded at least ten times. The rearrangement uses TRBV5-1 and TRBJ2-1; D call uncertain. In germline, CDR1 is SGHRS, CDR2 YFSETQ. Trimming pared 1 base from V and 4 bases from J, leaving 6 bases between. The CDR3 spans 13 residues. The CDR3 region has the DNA TGCGCCAGCAGCTTGCTGGATTACAATGAGCAGTTCTTC. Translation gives CASSLLDYNEQFF.

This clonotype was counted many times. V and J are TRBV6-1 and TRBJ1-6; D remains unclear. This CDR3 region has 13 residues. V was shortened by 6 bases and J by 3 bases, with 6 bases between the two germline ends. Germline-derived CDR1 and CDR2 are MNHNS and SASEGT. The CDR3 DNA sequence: TGTGCCAGCAGCACGGACTATAATTCACCCCTCCACTTT. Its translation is CASSTDYNSPLHF.

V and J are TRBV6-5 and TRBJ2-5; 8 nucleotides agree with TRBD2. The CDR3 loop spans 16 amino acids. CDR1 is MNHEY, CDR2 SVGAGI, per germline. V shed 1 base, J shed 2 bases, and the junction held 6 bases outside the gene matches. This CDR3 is CASSYWRGALQETQYF. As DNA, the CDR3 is TGTGCCAGCAGTTACTGGCGGGGGGCGTTACAAGAGACCCAGTACTTC.